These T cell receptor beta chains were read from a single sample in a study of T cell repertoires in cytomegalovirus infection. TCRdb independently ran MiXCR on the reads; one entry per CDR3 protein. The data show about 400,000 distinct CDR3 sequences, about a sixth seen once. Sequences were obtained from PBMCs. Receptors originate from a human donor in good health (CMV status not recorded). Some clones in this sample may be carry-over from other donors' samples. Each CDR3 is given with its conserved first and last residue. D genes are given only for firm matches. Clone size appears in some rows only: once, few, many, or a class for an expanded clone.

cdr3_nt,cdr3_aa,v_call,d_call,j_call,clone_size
TGTGCCATCAGTGCCCCTAGCGGGTTAGGTGAGCAGTTCTTC,CAISAPSGLGEQFF,TRBV10-3,TRBD2,TRBJ2-1,NA
TGTGCCAGCAGTTACAGCGACAGGACGTATGGCTACACCTTC,CASSYSDRTYGYTF,TRBV6-5,NA,TRBJ1-2,few
TGTGCCATCAGGGACAGCTCCTATAATTCACCCCTCCACTTT,CAIRDSSYNSPLHF,TRBV10-3,NA,TRBJ1-6,NA
TGCAGTGCTAGAGAAGGGAAACGGGGCACTGAAGCTTTCTTT,CSAREGKRGTEAFF,TRBV20-1,NA,TRBJ1-1,few
TGTGCCAGCAGTTCCCCGGGACTAGCGGTTCGAACCGGGGAGCTGTTTTTT,CASSSPGLAVRTGELFF,TRBV12-3/TRBV12-4,TRBD2,TRBJ2-2,many
TGCAGTGCAAGCAGGGTAACTCAGCCCCAGCATTTT,CSASRVTQPQHF,TRBV20-1,NA,TRBJ1-5,NA
TGCAGTGCCTCAAGCATAGAGACCCAGTACTTC,CSASSIETQYF,TRBV20-1,NA,TRBJ2-5,NA
TGCGCCAGCAGTGACCCCACTAGCGGGGGCAATGAGCAGTTCTTC,CASSDPTSGGNEQFF,TRBV5-1,TRBD2,TRBJ2-1,NA
TGTGCCAGCAGTGATCCCGGGACAGGGCTTTACGAGCAGTACTTC,CASSDPGTGLYEQYF,TRBV6-1,TRBD1,TRBJ2-7,NA
TGTGCCACCAGCAGAGGGGTGGAGACCCAGTACTTC,CATSRGVETQYF,TRBV15,NA,TRBJ2-5,NA
TGTGCCAGCATCCCCATGAGCAATCAGCCCCAGCATTTT,CASIPMSNQPQHF,TRBV11-2,NA,TRBJ1-5,NA
TGTGCCAGCAGCCCACGGACTAGTCAGGTAGAGACCCAGTACTTC,CASSPRTSQVETQYF,TRBV7-2,TRBD2,TRBJ2-5,many
TGTGCCAACAGTCCTTGGATCGGCGCTGAAGCTTTCTTT,CANSPWIGAEAFF,TRBV12-3/TRBV12-4,NA,TRBJ1-1,NA
TGCAGCTCCTGGACAGGCCAATATGGCTACACCTTC,CSSWTGQYGYTF,TRBV29-1,TRBD1,TRBJ1-2,few
TGTGCCAGCAGTCGAAACGGAGCGGGAGGGGGGAATGAGCAGTTCTTC,CASSRNGAGGGNEQFF,TRBV6-6,TRBD2,TRBJ2-1,many
TGTGCCAGTAACACGGAACTCTCCTATAATTCACCCCTCCACTTT,CASNTELSYNSPLHF,TRBV19,NA,TRBJ1-6,NA
TGTGCCAGTACCCCCCCGGGGTCAAATGAAAAACTGTTTTTT,CASTPPGSNEKLFF,TRBV19,NA,TRBJ1-4,NA
TGTGCCAGCAGCTCACCGACCGGTACGCAGTATTTT,CASSSPTGTQYF,TRBV7-2,NA,TRBJ2-3,many
TGCAGGCCATCCTCGGGGGACACTGAAGCTTTCTTT,CRPSSGDTEAFF,TRBV20-1,NA,TRBJ1-1,few
TGCGCCAGCAGCCCTGGGACAGGGGACCGGGAGACCCAGTACTTC,CASSPGTGDRETQYF,TRBV5-1,TRBD1,TRBJ2-5,NA
TGTGCCAGCAGCTTATCGGGACAGGTGTACAATGAGCAGTTCTTC,CASSLSGQVYNEQFF,TRBV7-9,TRBD1,TRBJ2-1,many
TGTGCCAGCAGTCCCTATAGCGGGCCCCTCGAGCAGTACTTC,CASSPYSGPLEQYF,TRBV12-3/TRBV12-4,TRBD2,TRBJ2-7,NA
TGCAGCGCTGTGGTTCCGGAAACTGGAAACACCATATATTTT,CSAVVPETGNTIYF,TRBV29-1,NA,TRBJ1-3,NA